This T cell receptor (beta chain) was observed in a study of identical twins. Study-wide results and caveats: Shared out-of-frame alpha sequences (those common to twins) showed excess low generation probability.

Comments on this clonotype: Its antigen is unidentified.

A single record per CDR3 protein comes from TCRdb applying MiXCR to the 5' RACE reads. The sample lists roughly 470,000 distinct CDR3 sequences, roughly an eighth seen once, with about 1% in the top ten. Germline V CDR1 and CDR2: MNHEY, SVGAGI. The CDR3 is made up of 17 amino acids. Trimming cost V 4 bases and J 4 bases, with 17 bases left between them. These data were also reused for a study on yellow fever vaccine responses in identical twins. That report adds: Reports say the vaccine T cell response in twins looked partly convergent and partly personalized.

Sequencing was done on a sample of CD4+ T cells sorted from blood. The chain is built from TRBV6-5 and TRBJ2-6; D perhaps matches TRBD1 (6 bases). This receptor was obtained from a young woman in good health. The CDR3 nucleotides read TGTGCCAGCAGTTTGTCCCGGGACACGCGCGGGGCCAACGTCCTGACTTTC. Residues: CASSLSRDTRGANVLTF.